Each of the 32 T cell receptor beta chains below was sequenced from the same sample in a study of cytotoxic CD8 clonotypes in ibrutinib-treated CLL. The protocol was immunoSEQ multiplex PCR, while the TCRdb copy is restricted to in-frame clones and leaves out a portion. Among about 69,000 clones listed, around 80% were seen once. The sample in question was PBMCs, obtained at disease progression, from a patient treated with ibrutinib. Receptor source: a human donor with chronic lymphocytic leukemia.

The V gene is TRBV4-1, the J gene TRBJ2-5, with TRBD1 matching 9 bases. Unmatched junction bases numbered 6, after V lost 3 bases and J lost 4 bases. The germline gives CDR1 MGHRA, CDR2 YSYEKL. The CDR3 is made up of 15 amino acids. CDR3 protein: CASSQDRGAGETQYF. The CDR3 nucleotides read TGCGCCAGCAGCCAGGACAGGGGAGCTGGAGAGACCCAGTACTTC.

The chain is built from TRBV6-1 and TRBJ2-5, with TRBD2 identical over 14 bases. Trimming took 2 bases from V and 3 from J; bases not matched to a gene: 2. The CDR3 is 16 residues long. From germline, CDR1 is MNHNS and CDR2 SASEGT. The CDR3 reads CASSEWGLAGEETQYF. In DNA, the CDR3 is TGTGCCAGCAGTGAATGGGGACTAGCGGGGGAAGAGACCCAGTACTTC.

The CDR3 is CASSVGTDNYGYTF. The CDR3 DNA sequence: TGTGCCAGCAGCGTAGGGACAGATAACTATGGCTACACCTTC. V is TRBV9 and J is TRBJ1-2; maybe TRBD1 (6 bases). Germline CDR1 SGDLS, CDR2 YYNGEE. This CDR3 has 14 residues. Between the trimmed V and J ends, which lost 0 bases and 1 base, there was a span of 7 bases. Combining the CDR3 with reference TRBV9 and TRBJ1-2 gives the whole variable domain DSGVTQTPKHLITATGQRVTLRCSPRSGDLSVYWYQQSLDQGLQFLIQYYNGEERAKGNILERFSAQQFPDLHSELNLSSLELGDSALYFCASSVGTDNYGYTFGSGTRLTVV.

This chain links TRBV10-3 with TRBJ2-7, with 7 bases fitting TRBD1. The CDR3 consists of 14 residues. The J segment lost 2 bases and the V segment lost 6 bases, leaving 7 bases of the junction unmatched. Germline-derived CDR1 and CDR2 are ENHRY and SYGVKD. The CDR3 region is CAIRLTGTTYEQYF. The CDR3 DNA reads as TGTGCCATCAGGCTGACAGGGACCACCTACGAGCAGTACTTC.

This rearrangement joins TRBV30 to TRBJ1-6, with a weak D call TRBD1 (6 bases). V lost 0 bases and J 6 bases, leaving 9 bases between the germline ends. Germline V gene lookup returns CDR1 GTSNPN and CDR2 SVGIG (reference sequence). This CDR3 is built from 14 residues. CDR3: CAWSVGGGNSPLHF. Here the CDR3 DNA reads TGTGCCTGGAGTGTAGGAGGGGGTAATTCACCCCTCCACTTT.

Judged by abundance, this clone is medium-sized. In the same sample, other DNA sequences code for this CDR3. V usage is TRBV5-1 and J usage is TRBJ1-5; tentative D call: TRBD1 (5 bases). Germline assignment: CDR1 SGHRS and CDR2 YFSETQ. Trimming removed 4 bases at V and 2 bases at J, with 10 bases between. The CDR3 length is 14 residues. The DNA of the CDR3 is TGCGCCAGCAGCCCCGACAGCCGCAATCAGCCCCAGCATTTT. Its translation: CASSPDSRNQPQHF. The full variable domain, its missing parts supplied by reference TRBV5-1 and TRBJ1-5, is KAGVTQTPRYLIKTRGQQVTLSCSPISGHRSVSWYQQTPGQGLQFLFEYFSETQRNKGNFPGRFSGRQFSNSRSEMNVSTLELGDSALYLCASSPDSRNQPQHFGDGTRLSIL.

This clone occurred once. The J gene is TRBJ1-6, the V gene TRBV6-1; D uncertain. The ends were cut back, 5 bases at V and 11 bases at J, with 10 bases in the middle. This CDR3 is 12 amino acids long. Germline V gene lookup returns CDR1 MNHNS and CDR2 SASEGT. In DNA, the CDR3 is TGTGCCAGCAGTCCTATCATGACACCCCTCCACTTT. Its protein is CASSPIMTPLHF.

The gene calls are TRBV11-3 and TRBJ2-7, with TRBD1 matching 8 bases. The V gene's germline CDR1 is SGHNT and CDR2 YENEEA. The V segment lost 0 bases and the J segment 6 bases; nucleotides outside the gene matches: 7. The CDR3 totals 15 residues. The CDR3 coding sequence is TGTGCCAGCAGCTTAGATCGAGGACAGGGCGCCGAGCAGTACTTC. This encodes CASSLDRGQGAEQYF.

The rearrangement links TRBV7-6 to TRBJ2-7; D is undetermined. V was pared by 1 base and J by 4 bases, with 11 bases between. CDR3 length equals 14 residues. From germline, CDR1 is SGHVS and CDR2 FNYEAQ. Here the CDR3 reads CASSLGDAQYEQYF. The DNA of the CDR3 is TGTGCCAGCAGCTTAGGGGATGCCCAGTACGAGCAGTACTTC. Full variable domain (rest looked up from reference TRBV7-6 and TRBJ2-7): GAGVSQSPRYKVTKRGQDVALRCDPISGHVSLYWYRQALGQGPEFLTYFNYEAQQDKSGLPNDRFSAERPEGSISTLTIQRTEQRDSAMYRCASSLGDAQYEQYFGPGTRLTVT.

This clone is a singleton in its sample. The rearrangement joins TRBV7-8 to TRBJ2-1; TRBD1 matches at 10 bases. This CDR3 spans 16 amino acids. V trimming: 5 bases; J trimming: 5 bases; junction bases outside the gene matches: 9. The germline gives CDR1 SGHVS, CDR2 FQNEAQ. The CDR3: CASSGGDRGLDNEQFF. The CDR3 DNA sequence: TGTGCCAGCAGCGGTGGGGACAGGGGCCTAGACAATGAGCAGTTCTTC.

The chain has TRBV6-1 and TRBJ1-3, with D uncertain. Germline CDR1 reads MNHNS; CDR2 reads SASEGT. The germline V and J ends were trimmed by 2 bases and 0 bases, with 11 bases remaining between them. The CDR3 has 16 residues. CDR3 DNA: TGTGCCAGCAGTGAAATTTCGGCAGCCTCTGGAAACACCATATATTTT. This gives the protein CASSEISAASGNTIYF.

This clone was detected only once. The rearrangement uses TRBV4-1 and TRBJ2-7; 11 bases map to TRBD2. The V gene's germline CDR1 is MGHRA and CDR2 YSYEKL. The CDR3 contains 14 residues. J lost 3 bases, V lost 5 bases, and 3 bases had no gene match. The CDR3 DNA reads as TGCGCCAGCAGCTTCGGACTAGCGGGCTACGAGCAGTACTTC. Translation gives CASSFGLAGYEQYF.

The chain is built from TRBV13 and TRBJ1-2; 7 bases fit TRBD1. The CDR3 is 15 amino acids. The V gene's germline CDR1 is PRHDT and CDR2 FYEKMQ (reference sequence). J gave up 0 bases and V 6 bases, and 7 bases lay outside the gene matches. CDR3 sequence reads: CASSPQGDANYGYTF. CDR3 DNA: TGTGCCAGCAGTCCTCAGGGGGATGCTAACTATGGCTACACCTTC. Variable domain in full (rest from reference TRBV13 and TRBJ1-2): AAGVIQSPRHLIKEKRETATLKCYPIPRHDTVYWYQQGPGQDPQFLISFYEKMQSDKGSIPDRFSAQQFSDYHSELNMSSLELGDSALYFCASSPQGDANYGYTFGSGTRLTVV.

The table lists this clone with a count of one. The J gene is TRBJ2-1, the V gene TRBV28, with 7 bases identical to TRBD1. Germline V CDR1 and CDR2: MDHEN, SYDVKM. With 7 bases clipped from V and 3 bases from J, the junction kept 9 bases outside the gene matches. The CDR3 runs to 15 residues. The CDR3 here is CASTYGTVVYNEQFF. The CDR3, as DNA: TGTGCCAGCACCTATGGGACAGTCGTCTACAATGAGCAGTTCTTC.

The chain is built from TRBV25-1 and TRBJ1-4, with D unresolved. Trimming took off 8 bases at V and 7 bases at J, with 17 bases between the two ends. CDR3 length equals 14 residues. CDR1 and CDR2 (germline): MGHDK, SYGVNS. The CDR3 protein is CASQKWGMGEKLFF. The CDR3 coding sequence is TGTGCCAGCCAGAAATGGGGTATGGGTGAAAAACTGTTTTTT.

V is TRBV7-2 and J is TRBJ2-7, with D unclear. Germline values: CDR1 SGHTA, CDR2 FQGNSA. V lost 8 bases, J lost 2 bases, and 13 bases lay in between. This CDR3 is 13 amino acids long. The DNA for the CDR3 is TGTGCCAGCTCCTGGACGGACGCCTACGAGCAGTACTTC. Its translation: CASSWTDAYEQYF.

The chain combines TRBV5-1 with TRBJ1-1, with a tentative D call TRBD1 (5 bases). Between the trimmed V and J ends, which lost 0 bases and 4 bases, there was a span of 16 bases. CDR1 is SGHRS, CDR2 YFSETQ, per germline. There are 16 residues in the CDR3. The CDR3 region is CASSLALGGEPTEAFF. CDR3 nucleotides: TGCGCCAGCAGCTTGGCCCTCGGGGGGGAGCCCACTGAAGCTTTCTTT.

The gene calls are TRBV4-1 and TRBJ1-4, with 8 bases lining up with TRBD1. From germline, CDR1 is MGHRA and CDR2 YSYEKL. CDR3 length: 16 amino acids. The V and J ends lost 1 base and 7 bases, in that order; junction bases with no gene match: 8. CDR3 DNA sequence: TGCGCCAGCAGCCAAGTATTCAGGGGGCGGGTTGAAAAACTGTTTTTT. Protein product: CASSQVFRGRVEKLFF.

The chain couples TRBV19 to TRBJ1-5; a weak D match, TRBD1 (5 bases). The CDR3 extends over 15 amino acids. Germline-derived CDR1 and CDR2 are LNHDA and SQIVND (reference sequence). The V gene lost 3 bases and the J gene lost 6 bases, with 15 bases spanning the gap. Here the CDR3 DNA reads TGTGCCAGTAGTATTGGGCACCTGGGGACTCAGCCCCAGCATTTT. It encodes CASSIGHLGTQPQHF.

The chain recombines TRBV9 with TRBJ2-1; D gene unclear. Germline CDR1 SGDLS, CDR2 YYNGEE. This CDR3 is 14 amino acids long. Between the trimmed V and J ends, which lost 0 bases and 6 bases, there was a span of 10 bases. In nucleotides, the CDR3 is TGTGCCAGCAGCGTAGTAGGCAGGCTCAATGAGCAGTTCTTC. This gives the protein CASSVVGRLNEQFF.

The gene calls are TRBV7-9 and TRBJ2-5; D is perhaps TRBD1 or TRBD2 (6 bases each). Between the trimmed V and J ends, which lost 5 bases and 5 bases, there was a span of 21 bases. This CDR3 is built from 16 residues. Germline CDR1 and CDR2: SEHNR and FQNEAQ (reference sequence). The CDR3 spells CASSTTGSGAKETQYF. The CDR3 bases are TGTGCCAGCAGCACTACCGGTTCGGGGGCTAAGGAGACCCAGTACTTC.

This chain uses TRBV5-4 with TRBJ2-7, with D perhaps given as TRBD1 or TRBD2 (5 bases each). The CDR3 has 11 amino acids. V was trimmed by 5 bases and J by 4 bases, leaving 7 bases between them. The germline gives CDR1 SGHNT, CDR2 YYREEE (reference sequence). The CDR3 region is CASRGEYEQYF. The CDR3 DNA sequence: TGTGCCAGCAGAGGGGAGTACGAGCAGTACTTC.

The rearrangement uses TRBV5-4 and TRBJ1-1; TRBD1 aligns across 7 bases. J lost 5 bases, V lost 7 bases, and 5 bases had no gene match. Germline V gene data show CDR1 as SGHNT and CDR2 as YYREEE (reference sequence). CDR3 size: 12 residues. The CDR3 sequence: CASGQGGTEAFF. The CDR3 DNA follows: TGTGCCAGCGGCCAGGGGGGAACTGAAGCTTTCTTT. The variable domain in full, completed from reference TRBV5-4 and TRBJ1-1, reads ETGVTQSPTHLIKTRGQQVTLRCSSQSGHNTVSWYQQALGQGPQFIFQYYREEENGRGNFPPRFSGLQFPNYSSELNVNALELDDSALYLCASGQGGTEAFFGQGTRLTVV.

Of note for this clone: This sample includes further DNA sequences coding for the same CDR3. The J gene is TRBJ1-3, the V gene TRBV11-3; D unresolved. CDR3 length: 15 residues. V was clipped by 0 bases and J by 0 bases, with 6 bases between them. CDR1 and CDR2 (germline): SGHNT, YENEEA. As DNA, the CDR3 is TGTGCCAGCAGCTTAGACGGCAGCTCTGGAAACACCATATATTTT. It yields the protein CASSLDGSSGNTIYF.

This sequence joins TRBV2 and TRBJ2-2; either TRBD1 or TRBD2 may fit D (7 bases each). Germline CDR1 reads SNHLY; CDR2 reads FYNNEI. Trimming pared 8 bases from V and 6 bases from J, leaving 16 bases between. This CDR3 has 14 amino acids. The DNA for the CDR3 is TGTGCCAGCTTGGTCCAGGGGGGGCCCGGGGAGCTGTTTTTT. Its translation is CASLVQGGPGELFF.

The CDR3 here is CASSIGPGGQPQHF. CDR3 DNA sequence: TGTGCCAGTAGTATAGGTCCCGGCGGTCAGCCCCAGCATTTT. The J gene is TRBJ1-5, the V gene TRBV19; D remains unclear. CDR3 size: 14 residues. V was clipped by 1 base and J by 6 bases, with 10 bases between them. CDR1 LNHDA and CDR2 SQIVND come from the germline V gene (reference sequence).

This chain connects TRBV6-5 to TRBJ2-2, with a possible D match to TRBD2 (5 bases). The CDR3 has 14 residues. The V gene lost 3 bases and the J gene lost 4 bases, with 9 bases spanning the gap. CDR1 and CDR2 from the germline V gene are MNHEY and SVGAGI. The CDR3 here is CASSYGGSTGELFF. Written as DNA, the CDR3 is TGTGCCAGCAGTTATGGAGGATCCACCGGGGAGCTGTTTTTT.

V usage is TRBV27 and J usage is TRBJ2-7; 10 nucleotides line up with TRBD2. From germline, CDR1 is MNHEY and CDR2 SMNVEV (reference sequence). With V trimmed by 2 bases and J by 9 bases, 10 bases remained unmatched. CDR3 size: 15 residues. The CDR3 spells CASSLRASGRRGQYF. The CDR3 DNA reads TGTGCCAGCAGTTTACGGGCTAGCGGGAGACGCGGGCAGTACTTC.

This rearrangement joins TRBV4-2 to TRBJ2-1; 10 bases are shared with TRBD2. The CDR3 spans 16 residues. V lost 0 bases and J lost 6; bases outside the gene matches: 5. CDR1 and CDR2 (germline): LGHNA, YNFKEQ. The CDR3 sequence: CASSQERLAGINEQFF. DNA of the CDR3: TGTGCCAGCAGCCAAGAGAGACTAGCGGGTATCAATGAGCAGTTCTTC.

V gene TRBV7-2 combines with J gene TRBJ1-6, with D possibly being TRBD1 (5 bases). Trimming cost V 5 bases and J 4 bases, with 9 bases left between them. This CDR3 contains 14 residues. CDR1 is SGHTA and CDR2 is FQGNSA in the germline V gene. This CDR3 reads CASSPGGYNSPLHF. In nucleotides, the CDR3 is TGTGCCAGCAGCCCGGGGGGTTATAATTCACCCCTCCACTTT.

The rearrangement uses TRBV27 and TRBJ2-7; possibly TRBD1 for D (5 bases). CDR3 length: 12 amino acids. Between the trimmed V and J ends, which lost 6 bases and 5 bases, there was a span of 11 bases. Per the germline V gene, CDR1 is MNHEY and CDR2 is SMNVEV (reference sequence). The CDR3 here is CASSYDRDEQYF. DNA of the CDR3: TGTGCCAGCAGCTACGACAGAGACGAGCAGTACTTC.

The J gene is TRBJ1-6, the V gene TRBV28, with D hard to call. The V end lost 5 bases, the J end lost 4 bases, and 12 bases lay between the germline ends. Germline values: CDR1 MDHEN, CDR2 SYDVKM. This CDR3 comprises 15 residues. The CDR3 nucleotides are TGTGCCAGCAGTCCGGTGGCAGAATATAATTCACCCCTCCACTTT. Translation gives CASSPVAEYNSPLHF.